These 2 T cell receptor beta chains came from one sample sequenced in a study of CD8+ T cells in alopecia areata. The treatment denotes: oral pan-JAK inhibitor, 5-10 mg twice daily. Extraction of RNA preceded its reverse transcription into cDNA, which served as the sequencing template. The table came from immunoSEQ multiplex PCR; TCRdb's copy has only in-frame clones and leaves some out. The sample includes some 190,000 clones, approximately 50% of them seen just once. The sample in question was CD8+ T cells sorted from blood, obtained between weeks 51 and 54, from a patient treated with tofacitinib. The receptors stem from a human donor with alopecia areata.

This chain joins TRBV9 and TRBJ1-6; perhaps TRBD1 as D (5 bases). The CDR3 has 15 residues. Germline V gives CDR1 SGDLS, CDR2 YYNGEE. Trimming left V 0 bases short and J 7 bases short, with 11 bases between. CDR3 residues: CASSVAQGLNSPLHF. The CDR3 DNA is TGTGCCAGCAGCGTAGCCCAGGGCCTCAATTCACCCCTCCACTTT.

V is TRBV7-9 and J is TRBJ2-1; D is possibly TRBD1 or TRBD2 (5 bases each). The CDR3 contains 17 residues. V shed 10 bases and J shed 5 bases, with 27 bases lying between them. Germline V gene sequence: CDR1 SEHNR, CDR2 FQNEAQ (reference sequence). CDR3 in DNA: TGTGCCACCCAGCTTTCCAAAGGGACGGGCGTGCACAATGAGCAGTTCTTC. Translating it yields CATQLSKGTGVHNEQFF.